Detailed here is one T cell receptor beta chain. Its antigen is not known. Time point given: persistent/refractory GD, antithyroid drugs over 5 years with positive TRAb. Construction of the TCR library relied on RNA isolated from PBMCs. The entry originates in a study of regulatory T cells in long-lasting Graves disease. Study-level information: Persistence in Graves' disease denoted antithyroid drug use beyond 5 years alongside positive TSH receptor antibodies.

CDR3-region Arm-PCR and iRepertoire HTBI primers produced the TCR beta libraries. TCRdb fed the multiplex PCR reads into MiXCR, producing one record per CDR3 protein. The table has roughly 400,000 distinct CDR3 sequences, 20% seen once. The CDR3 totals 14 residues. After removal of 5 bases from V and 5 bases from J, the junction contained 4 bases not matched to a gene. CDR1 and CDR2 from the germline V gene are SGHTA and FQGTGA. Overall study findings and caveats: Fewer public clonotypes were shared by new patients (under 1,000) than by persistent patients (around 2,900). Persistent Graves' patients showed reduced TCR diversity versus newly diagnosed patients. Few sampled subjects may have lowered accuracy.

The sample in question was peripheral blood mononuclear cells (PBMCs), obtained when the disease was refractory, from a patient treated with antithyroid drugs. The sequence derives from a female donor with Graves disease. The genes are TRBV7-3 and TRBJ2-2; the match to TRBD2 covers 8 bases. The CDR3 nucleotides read TGTGCCAGCAGCCCGGGACTAGATACCGGGGAGCTGTTTTTT. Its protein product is CASSPGLDTGELFF.